This T cell receptor beta chain derives from a study of blood T cell repertoires in COVID-19 (TCRdb year 2020). About the study as a whole: Samples covering the acute and convalescent phases of COVID-19 were provided by collaborators in the United States, Italy and Spain. Subjects who had been exposed to COVID-19, were actively infected with it, or had recovered from it provided the deeply sampled blood TCRbeta repertoires that made up the dataset. Sample metadata almost always included a de-identified subject ID, COVID-19 status, age in years and sex. Where HLA class I and class II types were available, the types were taken from metadata supplied by the sample provider, not from assay-based typing. The samples were drawn from the first 160 participants of the ongoing ImmuneRACE study and from under 1,500 subjects provided by 6 global collaborators. A freely available public database, intended as a resource for researchers studying the immune response to SARS-CoV-2, is where the repertoires were released. The material from the prospective study consisted of cDNA or gDNA derived from T cells, B-cell-depleted T cells, or PBMCs. The full study reports these points: The amount of clinical and demographic metadata varied by source and participant and was provided uncurated.

A note on this clone: Its antigen is currently not known. Per-base quality was not reported, and no clone a single base away is much larger than it.

Participants in the prospective study were aged roughly 18 to 89 years, lived in under 30 United States geographic areas, and enrolled through a virtual design. Cohort assignment in the prospective study relied on participant-reported clinical history from a screening survey and a study questionnaire. Exposed participants had been in contact with someone with a PCR-confirmed or clinician-diagnosed COVID-19 case within 2 weeks of study entry. In the prospective study, whole blood, serum and a nasopharyngeal or oropharyngeal swab were collected from each participant by mobile phlebotomists. Prospective study participants could optionally give additional blood draws and questionnaires over an approximately 2-month period. Before DNA extraction, prospective study blood samples were shipped either frozen or at room temperature. TCRbeta CDR3 regions were amplified from genomic DNA using the immunoSEQ Assay, a bias-controlled multiplex PCR. The source study handled its data this way. The number of nucleated cells in each sample was estimated from the amplification of reference gene primers within the assay. To quantify the absolute abundance of each unique TCRbeta CDR3 rearrangement, sequence reads were collapsed and filtered. For each sample, productive Simpson clonality was calculated as the square root of Simpson's diversity index over productive rearrangements. What TCRdb holds here is the immuneACCESS table cut down to in-frame rearrangements. Part of the clones is not present; checked against another copy, under half of the missing clones reflect an unresolved V gene, and the others are unexplained. V and J calls plus clone size are reproduced from that table; the DNA served to infer D and trimming. The sample profile shows 250,000 or so clones; about 85% of them were found once. The top ten clonotypes cover 6.6% of the sample.

The CDR3 sequence holds 14 residues, the cysteine and phenylalanine included. Of the read, only the CDR3 DNA is kept; its 42 bases are in frame from base 1. CDR1 and CDR2, per the germline V gene, are SNHLY and FYNNEI. At the junction V is shortened by 8 bases and J by 9 bases, with 17 bases in between. The chain couples TRBV2 to TRBJ1-6; TRBD1 might be the D gene, on 5 matching bases. The material sequenced was PBMCs or T cells enriched from blood (not recorded which). The clonotype originates from a woman aged 45-59 years who had been exposed to COVID-19. The CDR3: CASRGGYGSSPLHF. The sequenced DNA is TGTGCCAGCCGTGGGGGTTATGGGAGTTCACCCCTCCACTTT.